Listed below are T cell receptor beta chains from one sample, sequenced in a study of radiation and T cells in renal cell carcinoma. This table comes from immunoSEQ multiplex PCR, and its TCRdb copy is limited to in-frame clones, with some not included. The data show fewer than 90,000 clones, roughly 85% seen once. The sequenced sample was blood, obtained from a patient whose treatment included radiotherapy and nephrectomy. These receptors were obtained from a woman between 50 and 59 years old with renal cell carcinoma. The conserved cysteine and the conserved F or W are not part of the CDR3 here. Fields, in order: clone size, CDR3 length, J gene, V gene, CDR3 protein. Some rows mark clone size as missing; the rest say once, few, many or name a class of expanded clone.

size: -
length: 13
J: TRBJ1-5
V: TRBV7-2
CDR3: ASSFDRASNQPQH

size: few
length: 10
J: TRBJ1-5
V: TRBV19
CDR3: ASSTHNQPQH

size: -
length: 11
J: TRBJ1-3
V: TRBV10-3
CDR3: AISERPADTIY

size: -
length: 13
J: TRBJ2-1
V: TRBV6-5
CDR3: ASSYAGIGFSEQF

size: -
length: 13
J: TRBJ2-7
V: TRBV11-2
CDR3: ASSRTQPNSYEQY

size: -
length: 11
J: TRBJ1-1
V: TRBV14
CDR3: ASSSRFPTEAF

size: -
length: 13
J: TRBJ2-7
V: TRBV6-1
CDR3: ASKEPGLSSYEQY

size: -
length: 13
J: TRBJ1-2
V: TRBV14
CDR3: ASSHVGQGKYGYT

size: -
length: 13
J: TRBJ1-4
V: TRBV4-3
CDR3: ASSQVPGQHVRLF

size: -
length: 13
J: TRBJ2-7
V: TRBV11-2
CDR3: ASSLRTSGPYEQY

size: -
length: 13
J: TRBJ2-2
V: TRBV28
CDR3: ASKVRQANTGELF

size: -
length: 12
J: TRBJ1-1
V: TRBV10-3
CDR3: AISEGQGNTEAF

size: -
length: 12
J: TRBJ2-3
V: TRBV9
CDR3: ASSTSTKTDTQY

size: -
length: 9
J: TRBJ1-2
V: TRBV19
CDR3: ASSGGYGYT

size: -
length: 9
J: TRBJ1-1
V: TRBV20-1
CDR3: SGRENTEAF

size: -
length: 14
J: TRBJ2-1
V: TRBV5-1
CDR3: ASSPNTGEGAWEQF

size: -
length: 11
J: TRBJ1-1
V: TRBV5-1
CDR3: ASTPYEEGQAF

size: -
length: 15
J: TRBJ1-5
V: TRBV6-1
CDR3: ASSVSWSRVQSRPQH

size: -
length: 13
J: TRBJ1-4
V: TRBV5-3
CDR3: ARSRTRATNEKLF

size: -
length: 15
J: TRBJ1-5
V: TRBV28
CDR3: ATLNGLSILGNQPQH

size: -
length: 13
J: TRBJ2-2
V: TRBV9
CDR3: ASSVDVVGTGELF